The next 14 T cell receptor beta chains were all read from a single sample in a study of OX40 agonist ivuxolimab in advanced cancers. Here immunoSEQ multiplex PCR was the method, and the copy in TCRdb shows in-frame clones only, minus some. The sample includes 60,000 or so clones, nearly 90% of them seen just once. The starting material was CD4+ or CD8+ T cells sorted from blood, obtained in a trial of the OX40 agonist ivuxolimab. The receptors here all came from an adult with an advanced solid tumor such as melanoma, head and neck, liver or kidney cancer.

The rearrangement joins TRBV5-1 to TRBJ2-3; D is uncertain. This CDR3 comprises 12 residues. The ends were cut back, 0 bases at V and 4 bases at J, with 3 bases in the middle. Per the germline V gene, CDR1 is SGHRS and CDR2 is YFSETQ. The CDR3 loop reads CASSLAADTQYF. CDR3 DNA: TGCGCCAGCAGCTTGGCGGCAGATACGCAGTATTTT.

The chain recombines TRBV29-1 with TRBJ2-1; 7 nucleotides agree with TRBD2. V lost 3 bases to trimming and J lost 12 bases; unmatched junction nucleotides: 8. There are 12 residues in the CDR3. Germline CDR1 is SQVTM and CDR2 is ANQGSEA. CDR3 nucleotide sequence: TGCAGCGTTGATACGGGGGGAATATCGCAGTTCTTC. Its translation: CSVDTGGISQFF.

The CDR3 loop is CASRPGQGAIDTQYF. DNA for the CDR3: TGTGCCAGCAGACCGGGACAGGGGGCAATAGATACGCAGTATTTT. The chain recombines TRBV2 with TRBJ2-3; 12 bases line up with TRBD1. CDR3 length: 15 amino acids. V lost 6 bases to trimming and J lost 5 bases; unmatched junction nucleotides: 6. The V gene's germline CDR1 is SNHLY and CDR2 FYNNEI.

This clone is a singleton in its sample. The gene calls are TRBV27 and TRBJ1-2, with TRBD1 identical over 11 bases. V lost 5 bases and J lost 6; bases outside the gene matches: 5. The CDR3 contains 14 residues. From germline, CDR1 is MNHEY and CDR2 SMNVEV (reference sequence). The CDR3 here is CASSLGTGGDGYTF. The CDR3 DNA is TGTGCCAGCAGTCTGGGGACAGGGGGGGATGGCTACACCTTC.

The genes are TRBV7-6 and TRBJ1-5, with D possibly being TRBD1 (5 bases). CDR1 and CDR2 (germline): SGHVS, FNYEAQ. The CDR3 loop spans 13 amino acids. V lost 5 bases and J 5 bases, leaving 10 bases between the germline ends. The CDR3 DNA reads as TGTGCCAGCAGCCCCGGAGGGGATCAGCCCCAGCATTTT. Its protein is CASSPGGDQPQHF.

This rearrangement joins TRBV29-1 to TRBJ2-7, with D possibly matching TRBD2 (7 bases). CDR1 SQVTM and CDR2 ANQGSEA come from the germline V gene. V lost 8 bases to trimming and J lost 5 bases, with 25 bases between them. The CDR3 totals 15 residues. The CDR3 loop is CSCGGGVIRLDEQYF. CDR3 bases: TGCAGCTGTGGGGGGGGCGTGATACGGCTTGACGAGCAGTACTTC.

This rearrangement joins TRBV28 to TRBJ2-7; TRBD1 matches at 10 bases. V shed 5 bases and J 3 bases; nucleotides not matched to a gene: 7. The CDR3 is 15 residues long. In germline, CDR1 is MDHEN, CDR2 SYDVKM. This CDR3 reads CASSPSDRGFYEQYF. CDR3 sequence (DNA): TGTGCCAGCAGTCCCTCGGACAGGGGGTTCTACGAGCAGTACTTC.

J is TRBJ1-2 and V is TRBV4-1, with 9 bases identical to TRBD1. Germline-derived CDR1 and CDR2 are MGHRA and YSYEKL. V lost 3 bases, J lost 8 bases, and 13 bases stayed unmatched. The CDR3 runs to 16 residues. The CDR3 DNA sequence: TGCGCCAGCAGCCAGGGGACAGGGAAATTTCGAGAAGGCTACACCTTC. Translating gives CASSQGTGKFREGYTF.

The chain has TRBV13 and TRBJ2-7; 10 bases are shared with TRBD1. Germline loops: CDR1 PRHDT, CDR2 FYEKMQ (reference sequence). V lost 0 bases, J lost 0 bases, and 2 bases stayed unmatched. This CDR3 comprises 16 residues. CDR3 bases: TGTGCCAGCAGCTTAGGGGGACAGGGGAGCTCCTACGAGCAGTACTTC. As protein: CASSLGGQGSSYEQYF.

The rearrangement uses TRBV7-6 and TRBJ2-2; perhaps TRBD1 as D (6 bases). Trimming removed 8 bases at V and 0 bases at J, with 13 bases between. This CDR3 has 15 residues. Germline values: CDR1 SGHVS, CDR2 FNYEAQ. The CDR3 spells CASGPTGSNTGELFF. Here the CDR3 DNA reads TGTGCCAGCGGACCCACAGGGTCGAACACCGGGGAGCTGTTTTTT.

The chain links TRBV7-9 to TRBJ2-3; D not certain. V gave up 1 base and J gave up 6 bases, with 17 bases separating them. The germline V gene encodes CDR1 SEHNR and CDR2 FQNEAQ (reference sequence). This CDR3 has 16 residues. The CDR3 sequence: CASSLVSGAFGDTQYF. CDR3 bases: TGTGCCAGCAGCTTAGTGTCGGGTGCTTTTGGGGATACGCAGTATTTT.

The CDR3 bases are TGTGCCAGCACCCCTGCCGGGACTAGCACAGATACGCAGTATTTT. Protein product: CASTPAGTSTDTQYF. The chain couples TRBV6-6 to TRBJ2-3; a weak D match, TRBD2 (6 bases). Germline V gives CDR1 MNHNY, CDR2 SVGAGI (reference sequence). V lost 7 bases to trimming and J lost 0 bases, with 14 bases between them. The CDR3 sequence is 15 residues long.

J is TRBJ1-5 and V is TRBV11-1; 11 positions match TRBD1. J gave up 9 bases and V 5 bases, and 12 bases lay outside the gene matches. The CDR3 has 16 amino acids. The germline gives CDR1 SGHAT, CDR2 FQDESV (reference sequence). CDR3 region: CASSTYPGTGGGPQHF. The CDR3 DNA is TGTGCCAGCAGCACCTACCCCGGGACAGGGGGAGGGCCCCAGCATTTT.

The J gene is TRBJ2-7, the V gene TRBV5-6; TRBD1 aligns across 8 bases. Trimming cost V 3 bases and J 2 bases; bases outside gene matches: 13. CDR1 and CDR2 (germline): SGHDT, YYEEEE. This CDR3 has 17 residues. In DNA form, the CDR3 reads TGTGCCAGCAGCTATAGAATCCCGGACAGGGCCCCCTACGAGCAGTACTTC. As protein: CASSYRIPDRAPYEQYF.